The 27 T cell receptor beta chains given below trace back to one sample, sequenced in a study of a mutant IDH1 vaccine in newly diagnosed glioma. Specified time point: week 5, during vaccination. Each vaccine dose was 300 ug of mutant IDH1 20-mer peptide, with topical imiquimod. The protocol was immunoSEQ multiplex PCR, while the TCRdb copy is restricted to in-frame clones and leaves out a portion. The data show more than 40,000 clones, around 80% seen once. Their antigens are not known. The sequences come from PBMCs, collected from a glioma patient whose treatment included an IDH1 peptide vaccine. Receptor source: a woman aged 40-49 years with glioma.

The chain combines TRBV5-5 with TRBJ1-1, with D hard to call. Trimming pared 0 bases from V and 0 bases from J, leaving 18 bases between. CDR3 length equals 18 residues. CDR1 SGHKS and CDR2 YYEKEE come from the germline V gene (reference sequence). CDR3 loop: CASSLDWVWGRVNTEAFF. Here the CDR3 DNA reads TGTGCCAGCAGCTTGGATTGGGTGTGGGGAAGGGTGAACACTGAAGCTTTCTTT.

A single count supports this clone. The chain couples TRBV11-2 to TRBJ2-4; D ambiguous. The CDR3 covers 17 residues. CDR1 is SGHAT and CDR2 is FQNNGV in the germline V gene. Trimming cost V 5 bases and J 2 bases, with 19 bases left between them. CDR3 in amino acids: CASSLYLSEWTKNIQYF. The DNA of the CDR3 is TGTGCCAGCAGCCTCTACCTCAGCGAATGGACCAAAAACATTCAGTACTTC. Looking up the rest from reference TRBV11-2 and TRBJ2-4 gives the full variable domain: EAGVAQSPRYKIIEKRQSVAFWCNPISGHATLYWYQQILGQGPKLLIQFQNNGVVDDSQLPKDRFSAERLKGVDSTLKIQPAKLEDSAVYLCASSLYLSEWTKNIQYFGAGTRLSVL.

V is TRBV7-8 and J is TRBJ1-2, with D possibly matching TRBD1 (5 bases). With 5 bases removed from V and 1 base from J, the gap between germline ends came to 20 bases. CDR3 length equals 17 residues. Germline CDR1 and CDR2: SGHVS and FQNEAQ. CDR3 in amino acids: CASSLEPDSYFNYGYTF. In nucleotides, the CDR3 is TGTGCCAGCAGCCTTGAACCAGACAGCTATTTTAACTATGGCTACACCTTC.

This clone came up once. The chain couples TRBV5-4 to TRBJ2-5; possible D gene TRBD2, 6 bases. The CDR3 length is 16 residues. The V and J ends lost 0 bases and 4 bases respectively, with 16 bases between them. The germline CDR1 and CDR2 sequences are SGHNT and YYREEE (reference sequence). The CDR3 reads CASSLGSQAGRETQYF. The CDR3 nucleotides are TGTGCCAGCAGCTTGGGGAGCCAGGCGGGGAGAGAGACCCAGTACTTC.

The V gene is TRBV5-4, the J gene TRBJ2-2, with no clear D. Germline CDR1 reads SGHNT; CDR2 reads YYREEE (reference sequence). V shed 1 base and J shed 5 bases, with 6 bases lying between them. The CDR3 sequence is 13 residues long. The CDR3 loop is CASSLWGTGELFF. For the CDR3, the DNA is TGTGCCAGCAGCTTGTGGGGAACCGGGGAGCTGTTTTTT.

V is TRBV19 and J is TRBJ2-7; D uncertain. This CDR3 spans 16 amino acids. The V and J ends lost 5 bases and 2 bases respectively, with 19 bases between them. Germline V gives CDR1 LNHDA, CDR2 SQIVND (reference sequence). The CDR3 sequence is CASSLNPPPLTYEQYF. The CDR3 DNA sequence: TGTGCCAGTAGTTTAAACCCCCCTCCACTAACCTACGAGCAGTACTTC.

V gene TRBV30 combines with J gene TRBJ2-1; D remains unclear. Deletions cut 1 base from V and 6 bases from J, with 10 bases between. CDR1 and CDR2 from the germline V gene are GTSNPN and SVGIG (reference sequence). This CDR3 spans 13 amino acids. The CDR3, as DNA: TGTGCCTGGAGTGGCTTGTTGCCCAATGAGCAGTTCTTC. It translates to CAWSGLLPNEQFF.

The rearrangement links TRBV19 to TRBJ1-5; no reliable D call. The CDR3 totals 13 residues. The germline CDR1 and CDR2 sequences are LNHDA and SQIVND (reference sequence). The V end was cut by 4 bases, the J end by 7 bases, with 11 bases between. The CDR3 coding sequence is TGTGCCAGTAGTAGTAGTAAGTTCCAGCCCCAGCATTTT. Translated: CASSSSKFQPQHF.

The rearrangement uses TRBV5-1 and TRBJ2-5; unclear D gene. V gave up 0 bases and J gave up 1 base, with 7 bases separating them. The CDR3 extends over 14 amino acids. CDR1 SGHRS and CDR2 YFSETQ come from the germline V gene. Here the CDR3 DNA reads TGCGCCAGCAGCTTGGGGGTAGCCCAAGAGACCCAGTACTTC. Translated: CASSLGVAQETQYF.

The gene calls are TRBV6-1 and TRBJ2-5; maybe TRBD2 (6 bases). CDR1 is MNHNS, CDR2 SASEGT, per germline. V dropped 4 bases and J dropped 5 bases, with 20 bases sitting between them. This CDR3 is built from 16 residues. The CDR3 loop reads CASSGGVIIPGETQYF. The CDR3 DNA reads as TGTGCCAGCAGTGGGGGGGTTATAATTCCGGGGGAGACCCAGTACTTC.

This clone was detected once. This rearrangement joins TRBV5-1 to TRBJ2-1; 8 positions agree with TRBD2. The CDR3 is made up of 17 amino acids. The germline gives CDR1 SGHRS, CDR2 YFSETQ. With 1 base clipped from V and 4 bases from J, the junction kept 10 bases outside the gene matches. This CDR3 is CASSLYYPAGEYNEQFF. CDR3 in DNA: TGCGCCAGCAGCTTGTATTATCCAGCGGGGGAATACAATGAGCAGTTCTTC.

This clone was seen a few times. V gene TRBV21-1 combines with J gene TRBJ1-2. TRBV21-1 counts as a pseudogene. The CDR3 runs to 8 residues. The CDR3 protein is CASSAFTF. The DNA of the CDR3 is TGTGCCAGCAGCGCCTTCACCTTC.

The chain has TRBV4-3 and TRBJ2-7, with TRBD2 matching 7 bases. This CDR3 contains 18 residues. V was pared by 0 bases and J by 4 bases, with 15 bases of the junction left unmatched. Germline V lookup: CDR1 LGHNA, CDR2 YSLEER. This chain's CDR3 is CASSQEPFQGGSTYEQYF. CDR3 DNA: TGCGCCAGCAGCCAAGAACCCTTCCAGGGAGGGTCAACTTACGAGCAGTACTTC.

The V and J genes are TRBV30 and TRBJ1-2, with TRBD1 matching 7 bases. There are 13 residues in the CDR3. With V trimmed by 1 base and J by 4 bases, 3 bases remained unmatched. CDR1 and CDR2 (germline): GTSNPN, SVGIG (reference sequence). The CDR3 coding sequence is TGTGCCTGGAGTGCGACAGGGACCTATGGCTACACCTTC. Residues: CAWSATGTYGYTF.

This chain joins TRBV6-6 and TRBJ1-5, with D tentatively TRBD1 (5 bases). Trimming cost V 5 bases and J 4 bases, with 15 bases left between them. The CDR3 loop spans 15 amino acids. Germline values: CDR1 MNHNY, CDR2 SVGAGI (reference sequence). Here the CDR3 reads CASSQWGERNQPQHF. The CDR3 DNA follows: TGTGCCAGCAGTCAGTGGGGGGAGCGAAATCAGCCCCAGCATTTT.

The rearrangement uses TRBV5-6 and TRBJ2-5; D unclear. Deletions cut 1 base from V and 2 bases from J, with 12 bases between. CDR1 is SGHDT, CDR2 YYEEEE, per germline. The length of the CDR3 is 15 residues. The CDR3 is CASSLREMLQETQYF. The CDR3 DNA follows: TGTGCCAGCAGCTTGAGGGAAATGCTACAAGAGACCCAGTACTTC.

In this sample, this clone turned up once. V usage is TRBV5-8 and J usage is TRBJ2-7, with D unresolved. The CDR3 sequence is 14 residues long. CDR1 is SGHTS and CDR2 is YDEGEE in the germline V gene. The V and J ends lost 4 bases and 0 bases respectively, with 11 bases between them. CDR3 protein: CASSPSLTSYEQYF. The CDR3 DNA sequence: TGTGCCAGCAGCCCCTCTTTAACCTCCTACGAGCAGTACTTC.

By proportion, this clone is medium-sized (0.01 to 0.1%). This CDR3 is CASSAASGGFTEAFF. The CDR3 DNA is TGTGCCAGTAGTGCAGCTTCAGGGGGCTTTACTGAAGCTTTCTTT. The chain uses TRBV19 and TRBJ1-1; 8 nucleotides line up with TRBD1. The germline V gene encodes CDR1 LNHDA and CDR2 SQIVND (reference sequence). CDR3 size: 15 residues. The V gene end was trimmed by 5 bases and the J gene end by 5 bases; junction bases not matched to a gene: 10.

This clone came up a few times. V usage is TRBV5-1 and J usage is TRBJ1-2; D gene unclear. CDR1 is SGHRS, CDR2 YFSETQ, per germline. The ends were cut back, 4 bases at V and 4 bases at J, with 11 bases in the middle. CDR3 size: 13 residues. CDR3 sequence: CASSVDSRYGYTF. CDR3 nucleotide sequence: TGCGCCAGCAGCGTAGATTCCCGCTATGGCTACACCTTC.

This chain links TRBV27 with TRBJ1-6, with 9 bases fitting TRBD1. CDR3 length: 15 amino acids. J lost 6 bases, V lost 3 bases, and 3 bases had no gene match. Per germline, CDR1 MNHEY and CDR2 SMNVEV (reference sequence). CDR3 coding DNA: TGTGCCAGCAGTTTCGGGGACAGGGCTAATTCACCCCTCCACTTT. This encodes CASSFGDRANSPLHF.

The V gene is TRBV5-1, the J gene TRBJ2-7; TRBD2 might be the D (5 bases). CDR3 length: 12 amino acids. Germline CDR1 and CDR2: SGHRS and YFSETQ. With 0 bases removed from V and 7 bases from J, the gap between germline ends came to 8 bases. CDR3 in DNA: TGCGCCAGCAGCTTGGATCGAGGGGAGCAGTACTTC. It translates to CASSLDRGEQYF.

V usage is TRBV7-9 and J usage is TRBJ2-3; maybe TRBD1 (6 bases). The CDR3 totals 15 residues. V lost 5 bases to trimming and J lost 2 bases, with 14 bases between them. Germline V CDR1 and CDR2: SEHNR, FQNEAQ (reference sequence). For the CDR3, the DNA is TGTGCCAGCAGCGCCTCGATGGGGGCCACAGATACGCAGTATTTT. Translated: CASSASMGATDTQYF.

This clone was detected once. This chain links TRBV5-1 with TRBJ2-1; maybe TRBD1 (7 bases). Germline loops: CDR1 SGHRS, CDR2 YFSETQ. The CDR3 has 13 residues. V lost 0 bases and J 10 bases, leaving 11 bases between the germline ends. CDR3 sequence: CASSLAQGGEQFF. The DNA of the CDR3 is TGCGCCAGCAGCTTGGCCCAGGGGGGAGAGCAGTTCTTC.

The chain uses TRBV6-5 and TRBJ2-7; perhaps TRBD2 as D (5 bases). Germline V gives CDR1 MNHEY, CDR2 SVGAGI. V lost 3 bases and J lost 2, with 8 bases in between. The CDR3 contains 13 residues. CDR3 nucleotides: TGTGCCAGCAGTTATATGGAGGCCTACGAGCAGTACTTC. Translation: CASSYMEAYEQYF.

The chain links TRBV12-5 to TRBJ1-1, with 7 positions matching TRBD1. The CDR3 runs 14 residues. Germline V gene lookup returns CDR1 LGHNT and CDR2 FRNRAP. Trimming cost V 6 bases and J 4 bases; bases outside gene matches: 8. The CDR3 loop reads CASGARAGGTEAFF. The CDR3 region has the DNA TGTGCTAGTGGCGCGAGGGCAGGGGGCACTGAAGCTTTCTTT.

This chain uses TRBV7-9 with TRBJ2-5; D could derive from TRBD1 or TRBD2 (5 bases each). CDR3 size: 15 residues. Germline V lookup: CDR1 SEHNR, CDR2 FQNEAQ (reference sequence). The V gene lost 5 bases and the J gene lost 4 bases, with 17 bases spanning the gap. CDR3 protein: CASSPGDRPGETQYF. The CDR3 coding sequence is TGTGCCAGCAGCCCCGGGGACCGGCCGGGAGAGACCCAGTACTTC.

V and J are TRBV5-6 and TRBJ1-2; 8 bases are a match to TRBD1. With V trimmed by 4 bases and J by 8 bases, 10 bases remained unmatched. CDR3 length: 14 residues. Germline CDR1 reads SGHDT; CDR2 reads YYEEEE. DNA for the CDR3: TGTGCCAGCAGCCTAACAGGGGGTTTAGGAGGCTACACCTTC. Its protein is CASSLTGGLGGYTF.